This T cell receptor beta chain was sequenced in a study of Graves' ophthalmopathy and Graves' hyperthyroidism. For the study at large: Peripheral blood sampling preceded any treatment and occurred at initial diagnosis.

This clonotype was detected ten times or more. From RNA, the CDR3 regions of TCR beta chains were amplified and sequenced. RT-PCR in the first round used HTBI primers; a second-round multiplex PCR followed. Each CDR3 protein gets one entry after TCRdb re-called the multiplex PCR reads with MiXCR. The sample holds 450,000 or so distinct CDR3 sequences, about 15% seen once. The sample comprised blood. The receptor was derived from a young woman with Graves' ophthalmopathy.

The CDR3 loop is CSASRLVLVETQYF. The CDR3 DNA reads as TGCAGTGCTAGCAGACTAGTGCTTGTTGAGACCCAGTACTTC. This chain uses TRBV20-1 with TRBJ2-5, with D possibly TRBD2 on 6 matching bases. The ends were cut back, 3 bases at V and 5 bases at J, with 16 bases in the middle. The CDR3 totals 14 residues. Germline-derived CDR1 and CDR2 are DFQATT and SNEGSKA (reference sequence).